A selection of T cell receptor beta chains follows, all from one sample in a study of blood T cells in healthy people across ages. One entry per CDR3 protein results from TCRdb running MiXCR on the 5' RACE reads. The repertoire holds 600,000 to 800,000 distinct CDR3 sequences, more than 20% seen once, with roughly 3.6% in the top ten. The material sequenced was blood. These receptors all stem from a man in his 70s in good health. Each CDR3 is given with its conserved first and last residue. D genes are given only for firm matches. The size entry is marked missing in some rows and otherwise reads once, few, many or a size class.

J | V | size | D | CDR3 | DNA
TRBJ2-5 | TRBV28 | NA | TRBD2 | CASSLTTSGYQETQYF | TGTGCCAGCAGTTTAACCACTAGCGGGTACCAAGAGACCCAGTACTTC
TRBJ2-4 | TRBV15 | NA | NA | CATSRDRDNLAKNIQYF | TGTGCCACCAGCAGAGATCGGGACAACTTAGCCAAAAACATTCAGTACTTC
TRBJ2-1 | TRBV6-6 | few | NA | CASTLHGEQFF | TGTGCCAGCACCTTACATGGTGAGCAGTTCTTC
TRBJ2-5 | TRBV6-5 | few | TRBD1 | CASSYPGTGGMETQYF | TGTGCCAGCAGTTACCCTGGGACAGGGGGTATGGAGACCCAGTACTTC
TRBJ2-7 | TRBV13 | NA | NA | CASSLAAEGGLYEQYF | TGTGCCAGCAGCTTAGCTGCGGAGGGCGGGCTGTACGAGCAGTACTTC
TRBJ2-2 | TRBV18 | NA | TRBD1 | CASSPPLVDRDTGELFF | TGTGCCAGCTCACCACCGTTAGTGGACAGGGACACCGGGGAGCTGTTTTTT
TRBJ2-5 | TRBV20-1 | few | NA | CSARDAGTSGETQYF | TGCAGTGCTAGAGATGCGGGGACGAGCGGGGAGACCCAGTACTTC
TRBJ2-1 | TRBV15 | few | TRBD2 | CATSRDGLATYNEQFF | TGTGCCACCAGCAGAGATGGACTAGCGACCTACAATGAGCAGTTCTTC
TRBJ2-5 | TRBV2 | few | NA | CASRALASQETQYF | TGTGCCAGCAGAGCCCTAGCGTCCCAAGAGACCCAGTACTTC
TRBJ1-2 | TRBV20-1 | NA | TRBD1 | CGAGQGTNYGYTF | TGCGGTGCTGGACAGGGCACTAACTATGGCTACACCTTC
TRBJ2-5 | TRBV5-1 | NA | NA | CASSLSSRGAETQYF | TGCGCCAGCAGCTTGAGTTCAAGGGGCGCGGAGACCCAGTACTTC
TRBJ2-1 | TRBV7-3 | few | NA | CASSPLGERIEQFF | TGTGCCAGCAGCCCCCTAGGGGAGCGGATTGAGCAGTTCTTC
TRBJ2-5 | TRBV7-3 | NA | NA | CASSLSSGETQYF | TGTGCCAGCAGCTTAAGTAGCGGAGAGACCCAGTACTTC
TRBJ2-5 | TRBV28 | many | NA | CASSFAQRDQETQYF | TGTGCCAGCAGTTTCGCCCAGAGGGACCAAGAGACCCAGTACTTC
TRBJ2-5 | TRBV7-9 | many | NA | CASSTRGGETQYF | TGTGCCAGCAGCACTAGAGGAGGAGAGACCCAGTACTTC
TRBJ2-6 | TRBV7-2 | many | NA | CASSFPSGGGANVLTF | TGTGCCAGCAGCTTCCCCTCAGGTGGTGGGGCCAACGTCCTGACTTTC
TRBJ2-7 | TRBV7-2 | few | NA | CASSPRTEISSYNERFF | TGTGCCAGCAGCCCTCGGACGGAGATAAGCTCCTACAATGAGCGGTTCTTC
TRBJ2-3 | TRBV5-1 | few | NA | CASSGLDMQKDTQYF | TGCGCCAGCAGTGGTTTAGACATGCAGAAAGATACGCAGTATTTT
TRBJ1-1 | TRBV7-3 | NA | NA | CACSLSPGHRTEAFF | TGTGCCTGCAGCTTGTCGCCGGGACACAGGACTGAAGCTTTCTTT
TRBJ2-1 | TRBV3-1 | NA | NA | CASSQEIIASNEQFF | TGTGCCAGCAGCCAAGAAATAATAGCGTCCAATGAGCAGTTCTTC
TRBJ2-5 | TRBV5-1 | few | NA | CASSLATRVDQETQYF | TGCGCCAGCAGCTTGGCGACGAGGGTGGACCAAGAGACCCAGTACTTC
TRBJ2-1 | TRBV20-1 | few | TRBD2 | CSARWDYSYNEQFF | TGCAGTGCTAGGTGGGACTACTCCTACAATGAGCAGTTCTTC
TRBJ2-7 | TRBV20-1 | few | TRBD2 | CSAGRTSSYYEQYF | TGCAGTGCGGGAAGGACTAGCTCATACTACGAGCAGTACTTC
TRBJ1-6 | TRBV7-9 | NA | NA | CASSLVGDANSPLHF | TGTGCCAGCAGCTTAGTTGGCGACGCGAATTCACCCCTCCACTTT
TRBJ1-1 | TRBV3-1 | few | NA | CASSPWGRTEAFF | TGTGCCAGCAGCCCTTGGGGGCGGACTGAAGCTTTCTTT
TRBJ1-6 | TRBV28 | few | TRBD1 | CASKPGQAGSPLHF | TGTGCCAGCAAACCGGGACAGGCGGGTTCACCCCTCCACTTT
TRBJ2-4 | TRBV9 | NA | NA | CASSVDGYIQYF | TGTGCCAGCAGCGTCGACGGTTACATTCAGTACTTC
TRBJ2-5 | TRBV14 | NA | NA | CASSQFRAETQYF | TGTGCCAGCAGCCAATTTAGGGCGGAGACCCAGTACTTC
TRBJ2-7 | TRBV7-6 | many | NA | CASSLGTQDYEQYF | TGTGCCAGCAGCCTCGGGACGCAGGACTACGAGCAGTACTTC
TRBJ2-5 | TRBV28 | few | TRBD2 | CASSPNGGRVETQYF | TGTGCCAGCAGTCCCAATGGCGGGAGGGTGGAGACCCAGTACTTC
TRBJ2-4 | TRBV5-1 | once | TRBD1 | CASSLGTGNDIQYF | TGCGCCAGCAGCTTAGGGACAGGGAACGACATTCAGTACTTC
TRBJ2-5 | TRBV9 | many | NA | CASSVTGQETQYF | TGTGCCAGCAGCGTAACGGGACAAGAGACCCAGTACTTC
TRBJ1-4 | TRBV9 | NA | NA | CASSVDPVTEKLFF | TGTGCCAGCAGCGTAGATCCGGTGACTGAAAAACTGTTTTTT
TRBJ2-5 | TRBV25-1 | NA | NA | CASSEQDYRGAETQYF | TGTGCCAGCAGTGAACAGGACTACAGGGGAGCGGAGACCCAGTACTTC
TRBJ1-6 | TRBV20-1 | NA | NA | CSARDPRDRANSPLHF | TGCAGTGCTAGAGACCCCCGGGACCGGGCGAATTCACCCCTCCACTTT
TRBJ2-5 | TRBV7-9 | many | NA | CASSSPTDKKETQYF | TGTGCCAGCAGCTCACCAACGGACAAGAAAGAGACCCAGTACTTC
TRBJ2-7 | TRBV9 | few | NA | CASSVEGYDEQYF | TGTGCCAGCAGCGTAGAAGGGTACGACGAGCAGTACTTC
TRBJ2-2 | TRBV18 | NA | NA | CASSPREGTRNTGELFF | TGTGCCAGCTCACCACGAGAGGGGACCCGGAACACCGGGGAGCTGTTTTTT
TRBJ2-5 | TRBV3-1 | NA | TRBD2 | CASSQRGGFQETQYF | TGTGCCAGCAGCCAGCGGGGGGGGTTCCAAGAGACCCAGTACTTC
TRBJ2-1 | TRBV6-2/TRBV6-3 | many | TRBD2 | CASSYLTSASSYNEQFF | TGTGCCAGCAGTTACCTTACTAGCGCTAGCTCCTACAATGAGCAGTTCTTC
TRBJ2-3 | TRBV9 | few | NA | CASSVMGGRGLGDTQYF | TGCGCCAGCAGCGTGATGGGTGGGAGAGGTCTTGGAGATACGCAGTATTTT
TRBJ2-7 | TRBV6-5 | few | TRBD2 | CASSYSTQRGEQYF | TGTGCCAGCAGTTACTCGACACAGCGGGGCGAGCAGTACTTC
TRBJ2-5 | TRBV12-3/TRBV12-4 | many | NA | CASRKEETQYF | TGTGCCAGCAGAAAGGAAGAGACCCAGTACTTC
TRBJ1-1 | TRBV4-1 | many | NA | CASSQESGTLTEAFF | TGCGCCAGCAGCCAAGAATCCGGGACTCTTACCGAAGCTTTCTTT
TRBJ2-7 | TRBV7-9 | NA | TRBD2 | CANSASGYEQYF | TGTGCCAACAGCGCTAGCGGCTACGAGCAGTACTTC
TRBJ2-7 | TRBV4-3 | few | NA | CASSQDKGPYEQYF | TGCGCCAGCAGCCAAGATAAGGGGCCCTACGAGCAGTACTTC